The clone carrying this T cell receptor beta chain was seen at least ten times. This sample was taken from a study of T-cell reconstitution after alpha-beta-depleted transplantation in children. The CDR3 is 15 residues long. Trimming removed 6 bases from V and 1 base from J; junction bases left unmatched: 9. The V gene's germline CDR1 is DFQATT and CDR2 SNEGSKA (reference sequence). Researchers prepared the TCRbeta library using unique molecular identifiers, the study reports. TCRdb itself ran the PCR reads through MiXCR, one entry per CDR3 protein. The table shows under 140,000 distinct CDR3 sequences, with about 9.4% occurring only once.

The rearrangement links TRBV20-1 to TRBJ2-7; 10 bases map to TRBD2. The source is a human donor who donated a stem cell graft to a child with acute lymphoblastic leukemia. The sample consisted of PBMCs from the stem cell graft donor, taken from the stem cell graft. As DNA, the CDR3 is TGCAGTGCGCGACTAGCGGGCGTTCTATCCTACGAGCAGTACTTC. Translating it yields CSARLAGVLSYEQYF.